This T cell receptor beta chain was captured in a study of T cells in Graves' hyperthyroidism and ophthalmopathy. General observations from the study: Most thyroid-expanded clonotypes above 0.001 were also found in blood.

This clonotype was counted many times. Its specificity is not known. Trimming removed 2 bases from V and 8 bases from J, with 10 bases in between. The CDR3 has 13 amino acids. The V gene's germline CDR1 is SGHTA and CDR2 FQGNSA. Amplification of TCR beta CDR3 regions used RNA as the template. The TCR CDR3 was amplified in a first-round RT-PCR using the HTBI primer set. TCRdb independently ran MiXCR on the multiplex PCR reads; one entry per CDR3 protein. Among around 610,000 distinct CDR3 sequences listed, roughly 15% were seen once. Researchers barred patients who had uncontrolled infection, other autoimmune disease, pregnancy or lactation.

Sequencing was done on a sample of blood. This chain links TRBV7-2 with TRBJ2-4, with D hard to call. This clonotype originated in a woman aged 40 to 55 with Graves' ophthalmopathy. DNA of the CDR3: TGTGCCAGCAGCTTAAGAGTAACGGACATTCAGTACTTC. Protein product: CASSLRVTDIQYF.